The 14 T cell receptor beta chains given below trace back to one sample, sequenced in a study of STAT5B mutations in CD4+ large granular lymphocyte leukemia. Measured with immunoSEQ multiplex PCR; TCRdb has only the in-frame clones, and not every one. In the table there are about 34,000 clones, approximately 82% of which are singletons. Sequenced sample: CD4+ T cells from blood buffy coats. These receptors were collected from a human donor in good health.

This chain links TRBV6-5 with TRBJ2-7, with a weak D call TRBD1 (5 bases). This CDR3 has 13 amino acids. Germline loops: CDR1 MNHEY, CDR2 SVGAGI. Trimming stripped 9 bases from V and 2 bases from J, with 14 bases between. The CDR3 sequence: CASRLTDTYEQYF. Here the CDR3 DNA reads TGTGCCAGTAGGTTGACAGATACCTACGAGCAGTACTTC.

The rearrangement joins TRBV5-6 to TRBJ2-7, with D perhaps being TRBD1 or TRBD2 (5 bases each). Trimming stripped 0 bases from V and 5 bases from J, with 15 bases between. The CDR3 sequence is 15 residues long. Germline CDR1 and CDR2: SGHDT and YYEEEE. Written as DNA, the CDR3 is TGTGCCAGCAGCTTGGTTGGGACCCCCGCGGACGAGCAGTACTTC. Its protein is CASSLVGTPADEQYF.

In this sample, this clone turned up a few times. The chain carries TRBV7-9 and TRBJ1-2, with D uncertain. The CDR3 totals 13 residues. Germline CDR1 and CDR2: SEHNR and FQNEAQ (reference sequence). Trimming took 3 bases from V and 4 from J, leaving 9 bases between them. As DNA, the CDR3 is TGTGCCAGCAGCTTGGAGCTTGGCTATGGCTACACCTTC. Translated, it gives CASSLELGYGYTF.

This clone has just a few counts. The V gene is TRBV9, the J gene TRBJ1-6; 7 bases are shared with TRBD1. The V and J ends lost 2 bases and 7 bases, in that order; junction bases with no gene match: 6. This CDR3 spans 15 amino acids. Germline-derived CDR1 and CDR2 are SGDLS and YYNGEE. The CDR3 protein is CASSVLDRENSPLHF. CDR3 nucleotide sequence: TGTGCCAGCAGCGTTCTAGACAGGGAGAATTCACCCCTCCACTTT.

The rearrangement links TRBV5-1 to TRBJ1-1, with a weak D call TRBD1 (5 bases). The CDR3 extends over 15 amino acids. Between the trimmed V and J ends, which lost 0 bases and 0 bases, there was a span of 9 bases. The germline gives CDR1 SGHRS, CDR2 YFSETQ. Here the CDR3 DNA reads TGCGCCAGCAGCTTGGTAAGGGGAATGAACACTGAAGCTTTCTTT. Its protein product is CASSLVRGMNTEAFF.

The rearrangement uses TRBV7-2 and TRBJ2-7; unclear D gene. Trimming took 3 bases from V and 5 from J, leaving 26 bases between them. CDR1 SGHTA and CDR2 FQGNSA come from the germline V gene. CDR3 length equals 18 residues. CDR3 DNA sequence: TGTGCCAGCAGCTTTGTATCTTACCCAACGTCAGGTTCCCACGAGCAGTACTTC. Amino acid sequence: CASSFVSYPTSGSHEQYF.

The rearrangement joins TRBV5-6 to TRBJ2-2; D is tentatively TRBD1 or TRBD2 (5 bases each). The V and J ends lost 5 bases and 0 bases respectively, with 20 bases between them. The CDR3 extends over 18 amino acids. Per the germline V gene, CDR1 is SGHDT and CDR2 is YYEEEE. The CDR3 DNA is TGTGCCAGCAGGATGGGTTGGGACGCGGCGTCGAACACCGGGGAGCTGTTTTTT. Its translation: CASRMGWDAASNTGELFF.

The chain carries TRBV7-3 and TRBJ2-1, with D tentatively TRBD1 (6 bases). Trimming removed 5 bases at V and 2 bases at J, with 13 bases between. The CDR3 loop spans 15 amino acids. CDR1 is SGHTA, CDR2 FQGTGA, per germline. CDR3 amino acids: CASSNRRGPYNEQFF. For the CDR3, the DNA is TGTGCCAGCAGCAATCGCAGGGGCCCCTACAATGAGCAGTTCTTC.

This rearrangement joins TRBV19 to TRBJ1-4, with D perhaps TRBD1 (5 bases). The CDR3 consists of 15 residues. The V end was cut by 4 bases, the J end by 7 bases, with 16 bases between. The germline CDR1 and CDR2 sequences are LNHDA and SQIVND (reference sequence). Written as DNA, the CDR3 is TGTGCCAGTAGTACCCCGGGGACGGGGATTGAAAAACTGTTTTTT. Translating it yields CASSTPGTGIEKLFF.

J is TRBJ2-3 and V is TRBV7-2, with 9 bases lining up with TRBD1. J gave up 4 bases and V 2 bases, and 4 bases lay outside the gene matches. The CDR3 runs 15 residues. CDR1 and CDR2 from the germline V gene are SGHTA and FQGNSA. CDR3 in amino acids: CASSLKGQGSDTQYF. CDR3 sequence (DNA): TGTGCCAGCAGCTTAAAGGGACAGGGATCAGATACGCAGTATTTT. Full variable domain (rest looked up from reference TRBV7-2 and TRBJ2-3): GAGVSQSPSNKVTEKGKDVELRCDPISGHTALYWYRQSLGQGLEFLIYFQGNSAPDKSGLPSDRFSAERTGGSVSTLTIQRTQQEDSAVYLCASSLKGQGSDTQYFGPGTRLTVL.

The chain uses TRBV10-3 and TRBJ2-7; 8 nucleotides align to TRBD1. V trimming: 3 bases; J trimming: 0 bases; junction bases outside the gene matches: 1. Per the germline V gene, CDR1 is ENHRY and CDR2 is SYGVKD. The CDR3 has 14 amino acids. CDR3 amino acids: CAISEDRGSYEQYF. DNA of the CDR3: TGTGCCATCAGTGAAGACAGGGGCTCCTACGAGCAGTACTTC.

This clone showed up just a few times. The chain couples TRBV5-1 to TRBJ1-1, with D possibly TRBD1 on 5 matching bases. The CDR3 has 16 residues. Between the trimmed V and J ends, which lost 4 bases and 2 bases, there was a span of 18 bases. The V gene's germline CDR1 is SGHRS and CDR2 YFSETQ. Here the CDR3 reads CASSPGRDGINTEAFF. In DNA form, the CDR3 reads TGCGCCAGCAGCCCTGGCAGGGATGGCATTAACACTGAAGCTTTCTTT.

This chain joins TRBV28 and TRBJ1-1; D not resolved. The germline V gene encodes CDR1 MDHEN and CDR2 SYDVKM. The CDR3 consists of 14 residues. Trimming pared 7 bases from V and 0 bases from J, leaving 12 bases between. Here the CDR3 reads CASTFSPMNTEAFF. The DNA for the CDR3 is TGTGCCAGCACCTTCTCCCCCATGAACACTGAAGCTTTCTTT.

The rearrangement links TRBV11-2 to TRBJ1-2; the D is unclear. The germline V gene has CDR1 SGHAT and CDR2 FQNNGV. CDR3 length equals 13 residues. V lost 3 bases to trimming and J lost 2 bases, with 7 bases between them. The CDR3 DNA sequence: TGTGCCAGCAGCTTGGGCGTGAACTATGGCTACACCTTC. Translation gives CASSLGVNYGYTF.